This record looks at one T cell receptor (beta chain) sequence and its context. The data derive from a study of blood T cell repertoires in COVID-19. The overall study: The United States, Italy and Spain supplied acute and convalescent COVID-19 samples.

This CDR3 comprises 13 residues. Germline V gives CDR1 SEHNR, CDR2 FQNEAQ (reference sequence). V lost 5 bases to trimming and J lost 6 bases; unmatched junction nucleotides: 7. In the original analysis: It was from reference gene primer amplification that nucleated cell counts were estimated. Assay used: immunoSEQ multiplex PCR; TCRdb lists only in-frame clones, some missing. For V, J and clone size, that table is used; D and trimming come from the DNA. This table holds about 240,000 clones, about 83% found once. The receptor was derived from a human donor in a cohort sampled during active COVID-19. Sequences were obtained from peripheral blood. J is TRBJ2-7 and V is TRBV7-9; 7 bases agree with TRBD2. The CDR3, as DNA: TGTGCCAGCAGCCCTAGCGGCCCGTTCGAGCAGTACTTC. This translates into CASSPSGPFEQYF. The complete variable domain, with remaining parts taken from reference TRBV7-9 and TRBJ2-7, reads DTGVSQNPRHKITKRGQNVTFRCDPISEHNRLYWYRQTLGQGPEFLTYFQNEAQLEKSRLLSDRFSAERPKGSFSTLEIQRTEQGDSAMYLCASSPSGPFEQYFGPGTRLTVT.